Below are 27 T cell receptor beta chains sequenced from a single sample in a study of T cell repertoires in cytomegalovirus infection. Each CDR3 protein is one row after TCRdb ran MiXCR on the reads. Of more than 75,000 distinct CDR3 sequences detected, 25% to 30% appear once; the ten largest clones hold over 60%. Their antigens are not known. The specimen was CD8+ T cells from cultured PBMCs, collected from culture after CMV antigen stimulation. The receptor source for this set is a human donor in good health (CMV status not recorded). Some clones in this sample may be carry-over from other donors' samples.

In its sample, this clonotype was seen a few times. The rearrangement links TRBV27 to TRBJ2-3, with no clear D. The CDR3 totals 17 residues. In germline, CDR1 is MNHEY, CDR2 SMNVEV (reference sequence). Trimming stripped 1 base from V and 2 bases from J, with 16 bases between. CDR3 bases: TGTGCCAGCAGTTTATTTCCCTCACTCGGTAACACAGATACGCAGTATTTT. Its protein is CASSLFPSLGNTDTQYF.

This clonotype occurred once. CDR3 protein: CASDRVAEKLFF. Written as DNA, the CDR3 is TGTGCCAGTGACAGGGTCGCTGAAAAACTGTTTTTT. This chain joins TRBV19 and TRBJ1-4, with 7 bases matching TRBD1. Unmatched junction bases numbered 4, after V lost 8 bases and J lost 7 bases. This CDR3 comprises 12 residues. Germline-derived CDR1 and CDR2 are LNHDA and SQIVND (reference sequence).

The V gene is TRBV7-9, the J gene TRBJ2-1; D gene ambiguous. Germline V lookup: CDR1 SEHNR, CDR2 FQNEAQ (reference sequence). The CDR3 covers 14 residues. Trimming cost V 7 bases and J 6 bases, with 16 bases left between them. DNA of the CDR3: TGTGCCAGCATCCCCGTCGACTCCCGCAATGAGCAGTTCTTC. Its translation: CASIPVDSRNEQFF.

The gene calls are TRBV3-1 and TRBJ2-7; 7 positions match TRBD1. The V and J ends lost 5 bases and 3 bases, in that order; junction bases with no gene match: 7. There are 14 residues in the CDR3. Germline V gives CDR1 LGHDT, CDR2 YNNKEL (reference sequence). CDR3 DNA: TGTGCCAGCAGCACCCGGACAGGAGTCTACGAGCAGTACTTC. Translated: CASSTRTGVYEQYF.

The rearrangement links TRBV20-1 to TRBJ2-2; D may correspond to TRBD1 or TRBD2 (6 bases each). V lost 6 bases to trimming and J lost 4 bases, with 18 bases between them. This CDR3 contains 15 residues. Per the germline V gene, CDR1 is DFQATT and CDR2 is SNEGSKA (reference sequence). Here the CDR3 DNA reads TGCAGTGCGTATCCACGGGGGCAAGGCACCGGGGAGCTGTTTTTT. Translation gives CSAYPRGQGTGELFF.

This clonotype was counted many times. This chain uses TRBV28 with TRBJ2-1; tentatively, D is TRBD1 (6 bases). Trimming shortened V by 4 bases and J by 10 bases, and 11 bases separated the two germline ends. This CDR3 has 12 residues. Looked up from germline, CDR1 is MDHEN and CDR2 is SYDVKM. The CDR3 loop is CASSSQGREQFF. The CDR3 region has the DNA TGTGCCAGCAGTTCGCAGGGGAGAGAGCAGTTCTTC.

This clonotype occurred a few times. The V and J genes are TRBV11-2 and TRBJ2-7; TRBD1 matches 8 bases. Germline V gene sequence: CDR1 SGHAT, CDR2 FQNNGV. This CDR3 has 15 residues. V dropped 4 bases and J dropped 0; count of bases not matched to a gene: 5. CDR3 in DNA: TGTGCCAGCAGCTGGGGGGACAGGTACTCCTACGAGCAGTACTTC. Translating it yields CASSWGDRYSYEQYF. The full variable domain, in which reference TRBV11-2 and TRBJ2-7 provide the parts outside the CDR3, is EAGVAQSPRYKIIEKRQSVAFWCNPISGHATLYWYQQILGQGPKLLIQFQNNGVVDDSQLPKDRFSAERLKGVDSTLKIQPAKLEDSAVYLCASSWGDRYSYEQYFGPGTRLTVT.

This clonotype has just a few counts. This rearrangement joins TRBV19 to TRBJ1-4; 7 bases agree with TRBD1. The junction had 9 bases not matched to a gene; V was cut back by 2 bases and J by 6 bases. The CDR3 length is 16 residues. CDR1 and CDR2 (germline): LNHDA, SQIVND (reference sequence). Here the CDR3 reads CASSIPRQGRDEKLFF. In nucleotides, the CDR3 is TGTGCCAGTAGTATACCGCGACAGGGAAGGGATGAAAAACTGTTTTTT.

As regards this clonotype: The junction shows a germline mismatch at one end, possibly a read error. This chain joins TRBV11-2 and TRBJ2-5; D might be TRBD1 (6 bases). In germline, CDR1 is SGHAT, CDR2 FQNNGV. The CDR3 extends over 16 amino acids. Here the CDR3 reads CASSLGHGTSQETQYF. The CDR3 coding sequence is TGCGCCAGCAGCTTAGGGCACGGGACATCCCAAGAGACCCAGTACTTC. The entire variable domain, with the rest obtained from reference TRBV11-2 and TRBJ2-5, is as follows: EAGVAQSPRYKIIEKRQSVAFWCNPISGHATLYWYQQILGQGPKLLIQFQNNGVVDDSQLPKDRFSAERLKGVDSTLKIQPAKLEDSAVYLCASSLGHGTSQETQYFGPGTRLLVL.

The chain employs TRBV5-6 and TRBJ1-1, with D tentatively TRBD1 (5 bases). V dropped 0 bases and J dropped 0 bases, with 9 bases sitting between them. Germline-derived CDR1 and CDR2 are SGHDT and YYEEEE. The CDR3 has 15 amino acids. The CDR3 sequence: CASSLAARVNTEAFF. The CDR3 nucleotides are TGTGCCAGCAGCTTGGCCGCCAGGGTGAACACTGAAGCTTTCTTT.

The chain carries TRBV12-3 or TRBV12-4 and TRBJ1-4; D is possibly TRBD1 (6 bases). There are 16 residues in the CDR3. Deletions cut 3 bases from V and 1 base from J, with 12 bases between. CDR3 in amino acids: CASSLGTGRTNEKLFF. In DNA, the CDR3 is TGTGCCAGCAGTTTGGGCACAGGGAGAACTAATGAAAAACTGTTTTTT.

This clonotype was counted ten times or more. This chain connects TRBV15 to TRBJ2-1, with 9 bases aligning to TRBD1. The V gene's germline CDR1 is LNHNV and CDR2 YYDKDF (reference sequence). J lost 2 bases, V lost 7 bases, and 3 bases had no gene match. The length of the CDR3 is 14 residues. DNA of the CDR3: TGTGCCACCATCCGGGACAGGGCCTACAATGAGCAGTTCTTC. It translates to CATIRDRAYNEQFF. Variable domain in full (rest from reference TRBV15 and TRBJ2-1): DAMVIQNPRYQVTQFGKPVTLSCSQTLNHNVMYWYQQKSSQAPKLLFHYYDKDFNNEADTPDNFQSRRPNTSFCFLDIRSPGLGDTAMYLCATIRDRAYNEQFFGPGTRLTVL.

V is TRBV27 and J is TRBJ2-7; 7 bases fit TRBD1. Germline CDR1 reads MNHEY; CDR2 reads SMNVEV (reference sequence). This CDR3 region has 17 residues. The J segment lost 5 bases and the V segment lost 5 bases, leaving 18 bases of the junction unmatched. The CDR3 nucleotides read TGTGCCAGCAGTCTCTCTCATCCGGACAGGCTTTGGCACGAGCAGTACTTC. Translated, it gives CASSLSHPDRLWHEQYF.

The sample holds one count of this clonotype. The chain uses TRBV28 and TRBJ1-1; 7 nucleotides agree with TRBD1. With V trimmed by 6 bases and J by 0 bases, 10 bases remained unmatched. Looked up from germline, CDR1 is MDHEN and CDR2 is SYDVKM. The CDR3 has 16 amino acids. This chain's CDR3 is CASRHGTVIMNTEAFF. CDR3 in DNA: TGTGCCAGCAGACACGGGACAGTCATTATGAACACTGAAGCTTTCTTT.

This clonotype was observed a handful of times. The V and J genes are TRBV2 and TRBJ2-7, with a possible D match to TRBD2 (7 bases). This CDR3 is built from 15 residues. Germline V CDR1 and CDR2: SNHLY, FYNNEI. The V gene lost 7 bases and the J gene lost 5 bases, with 21 bases spanning the gap. The CDR3 spells CASTKERGGNDEQYF. CDR3 bases: TGTGCCAGCACCAAAGAGAGGGGGGGGAACGACGAGCAGTACTTC.

The V gene is TRBV6-5, the J gene TRBJ1-2; no firm D call. Deletions cut 5 bases from V and 4 bases from J, with 20 bases between. Germline V gene data show CDR1 as MNHEY and CDR2 as SVGAGI. The CDR3 is made up of 16 amino acids. In DNA, the CDR3 is TGTGCCAGCAGTATCTCGGTAGGCGCATCCTTCTATGGCTACACCTTC. As protein: CASSISVGASFYGYTF.

This clonotype occurred many times. The chain has TRBV7-8 and TRBJ2-1; D is possibly TRBD2 (6 bases). V was clipped by 3 bases and J by 8 bases, with 11 bases between them. Per the germline V gene, CDR1 is SGHVS and CDR2 is FQNEAQ. The CDR3 length is 13 residues. In nucleotides, the CDR3 is TGTGCCAGCAGCTTCCAATGGGGGGATGAGCAGTTCTTC. Translating it yields CASSFQWGDEQFF.

The chain is built from TRBV5-6 and TRBJ1-6; no firm D call. Germline CDR1 and CDR2: SGHDT and YYEEEE. The V gene lost 3 bases and the J gene lost 5 bases, with 12 bases spanning the gap. This CDR3 comprises 15 residues. The CDR3, as DNA: TGTGCCAGCAGCTGGGAGGCCCTTAATAATTCACCCCTCCACTTT. Translation gives CASSWEALNNSPLHF.

This clonotype was observed a few times. This rearrangement joins TRBV4-1 to TRBJ2-7, with D unclear. The CDR3 totals 15 residues. The V and J ends lost 0 bases and 6 bases respectively, with 15 bases between them. Looked up from germline, CDR1 is MGHRA and CDR2 is YSYEKL. The CDR3 nucleotides read TGCGCCAGCAGCCAAGATCGCTTAGGCGTTGCCGAGCAGTACTTC. Protein product: CASSQDRLGVAEQYF.

The chain employs TRBV19 and TRBJ2-1, with TRBD2 matching over 7 bases. Germline V CDR1 and CDR2: LNHDA, SQIVND (reference sequence). The CDR3 totals 13 residues. Losses at the gene ends were 3 bases for V and 9 bases for J; bases not matched to a gene: 5. The chain's CDR3 is CASSIVAGPEQFF. The CDR3 bases are TGTGCCAGTAGTATCGTAGCGGGCCCTGAGCAGTTCTTC.

The rearrangement links TRBV4-1 to TRBJ2-7; D is possibly TRBD2 (5 bases). Germline V gene data show CDR1 as MGHRA and CDR2 as YSYEKL. Trimming took off 0 bases at V and 7 bases at J, with 13 bases between the two ends. The CDR3 runs 14 residues. Here the CDR3 reads CASSQDEGFGEQYF. The CDR3 region has the DNA TGCGCCAGCAGCCAAGACGAGGGATTCGGTGAGCAGTACTTC.

This rearrangement joins TRBV5-4 to TRBJ2-1, with TRBD2 matching 9 bases. The germline CDR1 and CDR2 sequences are SGHNT and YYREEE (reference sequence). J lost 3 bases, V lost 9 bases, and 4 bases had no gene match. The CDR3 runs 13 residues. The CDR3 reads CAMGTSFYNEQFF. The CDR3, as DNA: TGTGCCATGGGGACTAGCTTCTACAATGAGCAGTTCTTC.

This sequence joins TRBV3-1 and TRBJ1-2; D may be TRBD1 (5 bases). CDR3 length: 14 residues. The V and J ends lost 0 bases and 5 bases respectively, with 10 bases between them. Germline CDR1 is LGHDT and CDR2 is YNNKEL (reference sequence). This chain's CDR3 is CASSQDGARYGYTF. The CDR3 DNA reads as TGTGCCAGCAGCCAAGATGGGGCTCGGTATGGCTACACCTTC.

This clonotype has a count of ten or more. The rearrangement uses TRBV4-1 and TRBJ2-5; the D is unclear. Between the trimmed V and J ends, which lost 0 bases and 3 bases, there was a span of 11 bases. In germline, CDR1 is MGHRA, CDR2 YSYEKL. The CDR3 extends over 15 amino acids. CDR3 sequence (DNA): TGCGCCAGCAGCCAAGATACGGGTTTGAAAGAGACCCAGTACTTC. Its translation is CASSQDTGLKETQYF.

Many counts were recorded for this clonotype. Its ends do not fully match the called genes, so a read error is possible. The J gene is TRBJ1-6, the V gene TRBV7-2; D remains ambiguous. CDR3 length: 16 residues. Germline lookup yields CDR1 SGHTA and CDR2 FQGNSA. CDR3 amino acids: CASRRYEDFYTSPLHF. The CDR3, as DNA: TGTGCCAGCAGGAGATATGAGGATTTCTATACTTCACCCCTCCACTTT.

The rearrangement joins TRBV27 to TRBJ2-7, with D perhaps TRBD1 (6 bases). V lost 6 bases and J lost 0, with 15 bases in between. Germline loops: CDR1 MNHEY, CDR2 SMNVEV (reference sequence). This CDR3 has 15 residues. DNA for the CDR3: TGTGCCAGCAGGGCTAGACAGGAAAGCTCCTACGAGCAGTACTTC. This gives the protein CASRARQESSYEQYF.

This clonotype was detected only a few times. CDR3 DNA: TGCGCCAGCAGCCAAGATTCGCGGACTGCCGTCTATCAGCCCCAGCATTTT. Translation gives CASSQDSRTAVYQPQHF. This rearrangement joins TRBV4-1 to TRBJ1-5; D uncertain. The CDR3 is 17 amino acids. CDR1 is MGHRA, CDR2 YSYEKL, per germline. With 0 bases removed from V and 5 bases from J, the gap between germline ends came to 17 bases.